The 16 T cell receptor delta chains below come from one sample, sequenced in a study of delta chain sequences of gamma delta T cells. TCRdb redid the clone calls on the 5' RACE reads with CATT. The table records over 2,000 delta-chain clones, approximately 30% of them present only once. Sequenced input: either unsorted cells or a sorted T cell fraction (not recorded which). All receptors derive from a human donor in good health.

This clone ranks as medium-sized (0.01 to 0.1%). The V gene is TRDV2, the J gene TRDJ1, with D unresolved. Trimming took 0 bases from V and 3 from J, leaving 13 bases between them. CDR3 length: 15 amino acids. Germline-derived CDR1 and CDR2 are GEAIGNYY and EKD. The CDR3 DNA sequence: TGTGCCTGTGACACCGTCGGCGGTACTCCCGATAAACTCATCTTT. Translated, it gives CACDTVGGTPDKLIF.

This clone is medium-sized by share. This chain links TRDV2 with TRDJ3; the match to TRDD3 covers 9 bases. CDR1 is GEAIGNYY, CDR2 EKD, per germline. CDR3 size: 19 residues. V was pared by 3 bases and J by 0 bases, with 8 bases of the junction left unmatched. CDR3 protein: CACDRLGDENSWDTRQMFF. CDR3 coding DNA: TGTGCCTGTGACCGACTGGGGGACGAGAACTCCTGGGACACCCGACAGATGTTTTTC.

By frequency in the sample, this clone is medium-sized (0.01 to 0.1%). The chain uses TRDV2 and TRDJ1, with 13 bases aligning to TRDD3. Germline assignment: CDR1 GEAIGNYY and CDR2 EKD. The CDR3 has 18 amino acids. Trimming at V came to 4 bases and at J to 0 bases, leaving 10 bases not matched to a gene. The CDR3 DNA reads TGTGCCTGTGATCCTCTACTGGGGGATACGGGGGACACCGATAAACTCATCTTT. Protein product: CACDPLLGDTGDTDKLIF.

This clone has only a few counts. A far bigger clonotype differs at one base, so this is likely a read error. The chain recombines TRDV2 with TRDJ1, with 8 bases identical to TRDD3. This CDR3 region has 15 residues. Germline V gives CDR1 GEAIGNYY, CDR2 EKD. This chain's CDR3 is CASDTIGIRKDKLIF. Written as DNA, the CDR3 is TGTGCCAGTGACACGATTGGGATACGGAAAGATAAACTCATCTTT.

This clone is termed medium-sized. Other DNA sequences in the same sample also yield this CDR3. The V and J genes are TRDV2 and TRDJ1, with TRDD3 matching 10 bases. Germline assignment: CDR1 GEAIGNYY and CDR2 EKD. The ends lost 3 bases at V and 2 bases at J; junction bases unmatched: 5. The length of the CDR3 is 15 residues. CDR3 in DNA: TGTGCCTGTGACCCAGTACTGGGGGATACCGATAAACTCATCTTT. Residues: CACDPVLGDTDKLIF.

This clone is judged medium-sized. V usage is TRDV2 and J usage is TRDJ1; TRDD3 matches 9 bases. Germline CDR1 is GEAIGNYY and CDR2 is EKD. The CDR3 sequence is 17 residues long. With V trimmed by 1 base and J by 0 bases, 8 bases remained unmatched. The CDR3 DNA is TGTGCCTGTGACACGCTACTGGGGGAACCGAACACCGATAAACTCATCTTT. Translation gives CACDTLLGEPNTDKLIF.

Worth noting for this clone: The protein held in TCRdb is that of a much larger clone and does not match this DNA's translation at residue 5, likely because of a read error; the protein shown is translated from the DNA. The chain employs TRDV2 and TRDJ1, with 8 bases aligning to TRDD3. The V and J ends lost 3 bases and 0 bases, in that order; junction bases with no gene match: 26. Per germline, CDR1 GEAIGNYY and CDR2 EKD. This CDR3 has 22 amino acids. The CDR3 nucleotides read TGTGCCTGTGACTACGTGGAACCACATAGGGGGGGGATAAGCCAGTACACCGATAAACTCATCTTT. The encoded protein is CACDYVEPHRGGISQYTDKLIF.

In its sample, this clone was seen once. TCRdb shows a much larger clone's protein in place of this DNA's translation, and the two differ at residue 10, likely through a read error; the protein shown is translated from the DNA. This sequence joins TRDV2 and TRDJ1; 8 bases fit TRDD3. V lost 1 base, J lost 0 bases, and 9 bases stayed unmatched. The CDR3 loop spans 17 amino acids. The germline CDR1 and CDR2 sequences are GEAIGNYY and EKD. The CDR3 region has the DNA TGTGCCTGTGACACGGTTGAACTGGGGGGCAACACCGATAAACTCATCTTT. Amino acids: CACDTVELGGNTDKLIF.

This clone is classed as medium-sized. This chain uses TRDV2 with TRDJ3, with 7 bases matching TRDD3. The CDR3 totals 23 residues. In germline, CDR1 is GEAIGNYY, CDR2 EKD. V dropped 0 bases and J dropped 0; count of bases not matched to a gene: 19. The CDR3 DNA follows: TGTGCCTGTGACACCGGCTTTCCGGGCGTCGAGGGGGATCTCTCCTGGGACACCCGACAGATGTTTTTC. It translates to CACDTGFPGVEGDLSWDTRQMFF.

By sample share, this clone is medium-sized. The chain uses TRDV2 and TRDJ1, with TRDD3 matching over 10 bases. Trimming took 4 bases from V and 2 from J; bases not matched to a gene: 9. Germline CDR1 is GEAIGNYY and CDR2 is EKD. The CDR3 is 16 amino acids. The DNA for the CDR3 is TGTGCCTGTGATCGACTGGGGGATCGGAGGACCGATAAACTCATCTTT. Protein: CACDRLGDRRTDKLIF.

On this clone itself: A read error may be the cause here, since a much bigger clone is one base away. J is TRDJ1 and V is TRDV2; 8 bases are shared with TRDD3. Germline V lookup: CDR1 GEAIGNYY, CDR2 EKD. The CDR3 spans 15 residues. Losses at the gene ends were 6 bases for V and 2 bases for J; bases not matched to a gene: 10. CDR3 in amino acids: CACYAILGDTDKLIF. CDR3 nucleotide sequence: TGTGCCTGTTACGCAATCTTGGGGGATACCGATAAACTCATCTTT.

This clone is categorized as medium-sized. The chain has TRDV2 and TRDJ1; D gene uncertain. The germline CDR1 and CDR2 sequences are GEAIGNYY and EKD. The germline V and J ends were trimmed by 1 base and 2 bases, with 10 bases remaining between them. The CDR3 has 14 amino acids. CDR3 coding DNA: TGTGCCTGTGACACTGTTGGGCGAACCGATAAACTCATCTTT. This gives the protein CACDTVGRTDKLIF.

To note about this clone: TCRdb attributes to this sequence the protein of a much larger clone, which differs from the DNA translation at residue 13; a read error is likely, and the protein displayed is translated from the DNA. The chain joins TRDV2 to TRDJ1; 8 bases agree with TRDD3. The CDR3 has 15 residues. Germline CDR1 GEAIGNYY, CDR2 EKD. The CDR3 region is CACDTLGDPSGKHIF. CDR3 DNA: TGTGCCTGTGACACGCTGGGGGACCCCTCCGGGAAACACATCTTT.

Comments on this clone: Translating this DNA gives a protein that differs at residue 14 from the TCRdb one, which belongs to a much larger clone; a read error is likely, and the protein shown is this translation. V and J are TRDV2 and TRDJ1; TRDD3 aligns across 8 bases. The CDR3 runs 22 residues. Per germline, CDR1 GEAIGNYY and CDR2 EKD. Trimming took 3 bases from V and 0 from J; bases not matched to a gene: 26. This CDR3 reads CACDSVEPHRGGIRQYTDKLIF. The DNA of the CDR3 is TGTGCCTGTGACTCCGTGGAACCACATAGGGGGGGGATAAGACAGTACACCGATAAACTCATCTTT.

This clone is classed as medium-sized. The genes are TRDV2 and TRDJ1; 10 bases fit TRDD3. V gave up 0 bases and J gave up 0 bases; unmatched junction bases: 18. The CDR3 has 21 residues. Germline V gene lookup returns CDR1 GEAIGNYY and CDR2 EKD. CDR3 sequence (DNA): TGTGCCTGTGACACCGTCCTATCTCGGGGGATACGCTGGGGATACACCGATAAACTCATCTTT. The encoded protein is CACDTVLSRGIRWGYTDKLIF.

The CDR3 loop reads CACQILGAGKTDKLIF. The CDR3 DNA follows: TGTGCCTGTCAGATACTGGGGGCGGGGAAGACCGATAAACTCATCTTT. The rearrangement uses TRDV2 and TRDJ1, with 8 bases fitting TRDD3. The trim removed 6 bases at V and 2 bases at J, leaving 13 bases unmatched. Germline assignment: CDR1 GEAIGNYY and CDR2 EKD. This CDR3 has 16 amino acids.